This is a list of T cell receptor beta chains from one sample in a study of blood T cell repertoires in COVID-19. Assay used: immunoSEQ multiplex PCR; TCRdb lists only in-frame clones, some missing. Here the sample spans 150,000 to 250,000 clones, 87% being singletons. Sequencing was done on a sample of PBMCs or T cells enriched from blood (not recorded which). The receptors were sampled from a woman aged 25 to 39 who had recovered from COVID-19. Each CDR3 is given with its conserved first and last residue. The order of the fields is clone size, D gene, J gene, V gene, CDR3 protein, CDR3 DNA. A D gene is named only where the DNA matches it firmly. Expanded clones are given a class, and other clones once, few, many or no size at all.

.,.,TRBJ1-4,TRBV9,CASSVVGGQLFF,TGTGCCAGCAGCGTAGTAGGGGGTCAACTGTTTTTT
.,.,TRBJ1-1,TRBV7-3,CASSPTPNTEAFF,TGTGCCAGCAGCCCGACACCGAACACTGAAGCTTTCTTT
.,.,TRBJ1-3,TRBV7-9,CASSLGGQGNTIYF,TGTGCCAGCAGCTTAGGGGGCCAAGGAAACACCATATATTTT
.,.,TRBJ2-5,TRBV30,CAWNRDQETQYF,TGTGCCTGGAACCGCGACCAAGAGACCCAGTACTTC
.,TRBD1,TRBJ1-5,TRBV19,CASSPGTGGNQPQHF,TGTGCCAGCAGCCCAGGGACAGGGGGCAATCAGCCCCAGCATTTT
.,.,TRBJ1-5,TRBV6-1,CASSETQGWGNQPQHF,TGTGCCAGCAGTGAAACCCAGGGGTGGGGCAATCAGCCCCAGCATTTT
.,.,TRBJ2-2,TRBV18,CASSIGTGELFF,TGTGCCAGCTCGATCGGTACCGGGGAGCTGTTTTTT
.,.,TRBJ1-2,TRBV5-6,CASSLSGYGYTF,TGTGCCAGCAGCTTGTCCGGCTATGGCTACACCTTC
.,.,TRBJ2-1,TRBV6-5,CASSYSLSPSYNEQFF,TGTGCCAGCAGTTACTCGTTATCTCCCTCCTACAATGAGCAGTTCTTC
.,.,TRBJ1-1,TRBV24-1,CATSDYMNTEAFF,TGTGCCACCAGTGATTATATGAACACTGAAGCTTTCTTT
.,TRBD2,TRBJ2-7,TRBV13,CASSHEREDGSYEQYF,TGTGCCAGCAGCCACGAGCGGGAGGACGGCTCCTACGAGCAGTACTTC
.,.,TRBJ1-2,TRBV6-5,CASSYFNEAGGYTF,TGTGCCAGCAGTTACTTCAACGAGGCGGGTGGCTACACCTTC
.,TRBD1,TRBJ2-1,TRBV7-2,CASSLAGQGSNEQFF,TGTGCCAGCAGCTTAGCGGGACAGGGTTCCAATGAGCAGTTCTTC
.,TRBD1,TRBJ1-5,TRBV5-6,CASSQRDRARQPQHF,TGTGCCAGCAGCCAAAGGGACAGGGCACGTCAGCCCCAGCATTTT
.,TRBD1,TRBJ2-7,TRBV19,CASSFQTGSYEQYF,TGTGCCAGTAGTTTCCAGACAGGGAGCTACGAGCAGTACTTC
.,TRBD2,TRBJ2-7,TRBV12-5,CATTGGVSYEQYF,TGTGCTACTACCGGGGGGGTCTCCTACGAGCAGTACTTC
.,.,TRBJ1-2,TRBV28,CASSVHTRVYYGYTF,TGTGCCAGCAGTGTCCATACGCGGGTATACTATGGCTACACCTTC
.,TRBD1,TRBJ2-5,TRBV5-1,CASSFGTGEETQYF,TGCGCCAGCAGCTTTGGGACAGGGGAAGAGACCCAGTACTTC
.,TRBD1,TRBJ2-7,TRBV7-8,CASSLGIGQGRGEQYF,TGTGCCAGCAGCTTGGGGATCGGACAGGGAAGGGGGGAGCAGTACTTC
.,TRBD1,TRBJ1-3,TRBV6-5,CASSRTWDRSNTIYF,TGTGCCAGCAGCCGCACCTGGGACAGGTCAAACACCATATATTTT
.,TRBD2,TRBJ2-7,TRBV7-9,CASSERDSYEQYF,TGTGCCAGCAGCGAGCGGGACTCCTACGAGCAGTACTTC
.,TRBD2,TRBJ2-3,TRBV7-2,CASSLAPGGYTQYF,TGTGCCAGCAGCTTAGCCCCGGGGGGATATACGCAGTATTTT
.,TRBD1,TRBJ1-2,TRBV29-1,CSVDRDSANYGYTF,TGCAGCGTTGATCGGGACAGCGCTAACTATGGCTACACCTTC
.,TRBD1,TRBJ1-6,TRBV7-2,CASSLGQGSNSPLHF,TGTGCCAGCAGCTTAGGACAGGGCTCCAATTCACCCCTCCACTTT
.,TRBD2,TRBJ2-1,TRBV18,CASSPSREFSYNEQFF,TGTGCCAGCTCACCGTCGCGGGAGTTTTCCTACAATGAGCAGTTCTTC
.,TRBD2,TRBJ2-1,TRBV25-1,CASSDTTSGGLRDEQFF,TGTGCCAGCAGTGATACGACTAGCGGGGGTCTTCGCGATGAGCAGTTCTTC
.,TRBD1,TRBJ2-7,TRBV30,CAWSVQGSFYEQYF,TGTGCCTGGAGTGTACAGGGGAGTTTTTACGAGCAGTACTTC
.,.,TRBJ2-7,TRBV12-3/TRBV12-4,CASRQTGQEQYF,TGTGCCAGCAGACAAACAGGGCAAGAGCAGTACTTC
.,.,TRBJ1-1,TRBV4-2,CASSPDGRGDTEAFF,TGTGCCAGCAGTCCTGATGGACGGGGGGACACTGAAGCTTTCTTT
.,.,TRBJ1-2,TRBV5-1,CASSLGGQGVLGYTF,TGCGCCAGCAGCTTGGGCGGACAAGGGGTTCTTGGCTACACCTTC
once,.,TRBJ2-1,TRBV7-8,CASSRVLGQVSSYNEQFF,TGTGCCAGCAGCCGAGTATTGGGACAAGTAAGCTCCTACAATGAGCAGTTCTTC
.,TRBD1,TRBJ2-7,TRBV6-5,CASSYKGGASYEQYF,TGTGCCAGCAGTTACAAAGGGGGCGCGTCCTACGAGCAGTACTTC
once,.,TRBJ2-3,TRBV3-1/TRBV3-2,CASSPQHRQPPDTQYF,TGTGCCAGCAGCCCGCAGCATCGACAGCCTCCGGATACGCAGTATTTT
.,.,TRBJ1-5,TRBV19,CASTIRRGSGQPQHF,TGTGCCAGTACCATAAGAAGAGGGAGTGGTCAGCCCCAGCATTTT
.,TRBD1,TRBJ1-1,TRBV11-2,CASSHTGTGGAWTEAFF,TGTGCCAGCAGCCACACCGGGACAGGGGGCGCGTGGACTGAAGCTTTCTTT
.,.,TRBJ2-7,TRBV19,CASSIGGGAGYEQYF,TGTGCCAGTAGTATCGGAGGGGGCGCCGGCTACGAGCAGTACTTC
.,TRBD2,TRBJ2-1,TRBV30,CAWSEGLAGGDEQFF,TGTGCCTGGAGTGAAGGACTAGCGGGAGGTGATGAGCAGTTCTTC
once,.,TRBJ2-7,TRBV15,CATSSIRRGDHEQYF,TGTGCCACCAGCAGCATCAGGCGGGGAGACCACGAGCAGTACTTC
.,.,TRBJ2-7,TRBV30,CAWSVNGGGQYF,TGTGCCTGGAGTGTAAACGGGGGAGGGCAGTACTTC
.,TRBD1,TRBJ1-1,TRBV2,CATTGGPGGENTEAFF,TGTGCCACCACGGGCGGGCCAGGGGGAGAGAACACTGAAGCTTTCTTT
.,.,TRBJ1-1,TRBV5-4,CASSSTANTEAFF,TGTGCCAGCAGCTCCACAGCGAACACTGAAGCTTTCTTT
.,.,TRBJ1-2,TRBV9,CASSEKQGHYGYTF,TGTGCCAGCAGCGAAAAACAGGGTCACTATGGCTACACCTTC
.,TRBD1,TRBJ2-3,TRBV5-1,CASSPGQLWDTQYF,TGCGCCAGCAGCCCGGGACAGCTTTGGGATACGCAGTATTTT
.,.,TRBJ1-2,TRBV7-9,CASSGGQFGGNTF,TGTGCCAGCAGCGGAGGACAGTTCGGTGGCAACACCTTC
.,.,TRBJ1-5,TRBV7-8,CASSSVGEGNQPQHF,TGTGCCAGCAGCTCTGTAGGGGAAGGGAATCAGCCCCAGCATTTT
.,TRBD1,TRBJ1-3,TRBV9,CASSATGGATIYF,TGTGCCAGCAGCGCCACAGGGGGCGCCACCATATATTTT
once,TRBD1,TRBJ1-2,TRBV29-1,CSATPTGDYGYTF,TGCAGCGCTACCCCCACAGGGGACTATGGCTACACCTTC
.,.,TRBJ2-1,TRBV6-2/TRBV6-3,CASSPRGEQFF,TGTGCCAGCAGTCCAAGAGGAGAGCAGTTCTTC
.,TRBD2,TRBJ2-7,TRBV15,CATSRNRSSGSHEQYF,TGTGCCACCAGCAGGAACCGGAGTAGCGGGAGCCACGAGCAGTACTTC